These T cell receptor beta chains were read from a single sample in a study of shared clonotypes between healthy human individuals. Using immunoSEQ multiplex PCR, the repertoire was profiled, and TCRdb retains in-frame clones only, with some absent. The repertoire holds 500,000 or so clones, with about 96% as singletons. Sequenced sample: naive CD4+ T cells sorted from blood. The source of these receptors is a woman aged 25-40 years in good health. CDR3s include the opening cysteine and the closing phenylalanine or tryptophan. D genes are given only for firm matches. The size entry is marked missing in some rows and otherwise reads once, few, many or a size class.

j_call | clone_size | v_call | d_call | cdr3_nt | cdr3_aa
TRBJ2-1 | . | TRBV2 | . | TGTGCCGCTAGATACTCCTACAATGAGCAGTTCTTC | CAARYSYNEQFF
TRBJ1-3 | . | TRBV4-1 | . | TGCGCCAGCAGCCAAGATTGGAACTCTGGAAACACCATATATTTT | CASSQDWNSGNTIYF
TRBJ2-2 | . | TRBV28 | TRBD1 | TGTGCCAGCAGTTTATGGTGGCAGGGGGAAGGGTCGTCTGACGGGGAGCTGTTTTTT | CASSLWWQGEGSSDGELFF
TRBJ2-3 | . | TRBV2 | TRBD2 | TGTGCCAGCAGTGAGAGGGCTAGCGGGATGTCCACAGATACGCAGTATTTT | CASSERASGMSTDTQYF
TRBJ2-3 | once | TRBV7-2 | . | TGTGCCAGCAGCCCCCGGACCCCTAGCACAGATACGCAGTATTTT | CASSPRTPSTDTQYF
TRBJ1-5 | . | TRBV7-2 | . | TGTGCCAGCAGCACATATAATCAGCCCCAGCATTTT | CASSTYNQPQHF
TRBJ2-7 | . | TRBV28 | . | TGTGCCAGCAGTAGGGACCGAGGGAGCTCCTACGAGCAGTACTTC | CASSRDRGSSYEQYF
TRBJ2-1 | . | TRBV29-1 | . | TGCAGCGTTGAGGTATGGCGGATCTCCTACAATGAGCAGTTCTTC | CSVEVWRISYNEQFF
TRBJ1-5 | . | TRBV4-1 | TRBD1 | TGCGCCAGCAGCGTAGGGACAGGTGAAAATCAGCCCCAGCATTTT | CASSVGTGENQPQHF
TRBJ2-2 | once | TRBV28 | TRBD2 | TGTGCCAGCAGTTTGGCAGTGGCGGGAGGCAACACCGGGGAGCTGTTTTTT | CASSLAVAGGNTGELFF
TRBJ1-1 | once | TRBV7-3 | . | TGTGCCAGCAGCTTAGGCAGGGGGAACACTGAAGCTTTCTTT | CASSLGRGNTEAFF
TRBJ2-7 | . | TRBV27 | . | TGTGCCAGCAGTAATGCGCCTAACTACGAGCAGTACTTC | CASSNAPNYEQYF
TRBJ2-1 | . | TRBV5-6 | . | TGTGCCAGCAGCTGGACAGTTCACAATGAGCAGTTCTTC | CASSWTVHNEQFF
TRBJ2-1 | . | TRBV7-9 | TRBD2 | TGTGCCAGCAGCTTAGCTAGCGGGTTTGGTGAGCAGTTCTTC | CASSLASGFGEQFF
TRBJ1-2 | once | TRBV6-5 | TRBD1 | TGTGCCAGCAGTCGGGACAGTGTAGACTATGGCTACACCTTC | CASSRDSVDYGYTF
TRBJ2-3 | . | TRBV11-3 | TRBD1 | TGTGCCAGCAGCCCCGGACAGGGGGCAGGAGATACGCAGTATTTT | CASSPGQGAGDTQYF
TRBJ2-7 | . | TRBV5-4 | . | TGTGCCAGCAGCTTTCAGGGTAGCAGGGCTTGGGAGCAGTACTTC | CASSFQGSRAWEQYF
TRBJ2-1 | . | TRBV29-1 | TRBD2 | TGCAGCGTTGAGGGGCGACTAGCGGGGCACAATGAGCAGTTCTTC | CSVEGRLAGHNEQFF
TRBJ2-5 | . | TRBV5-1 | . | TGCGCCAGCAGCCGCCGACAGGAATCGGAGACCCAGTACTTC | CASSRRQESETQYF
TRBJ2-1 | . | TRBV10-3 | TRBD2 | TGTGCCATCAGCTTTGCGGGAGGGGGGAATGAGCAGTTCTTC | CAISFAGGGNEQFF
TRBJ2-1 | . | TRBV7-9 | . | TGTGCCAGCAGCCCGAGTAATGAGCAGTTCTTC | CASSPSNEQFF
TRBJ2-7 | . | TRBV6-1 | . | TGTGCCAGCAGCGTCGGATTATCTGGATACGAGCAGTACTTC | CASSVGLSGYEQYF
TRBJ2-7 | . | TRBV19 | TRBD2 | TGTGCCAGTAGTATAGTTCCAGCGGGAGATCCCAACGAGCAGTACTTC | CASSIVPAGDPNEQYF
TRBJ2-4 | . | TRBV15 | TRBD1 | TGTGCCACCAGCAGAGGCCCGGGACAGGGCATAAACATTCAGTACTTC | CATSRGPGQGINIQYF
TRBJ2-3 | . | TRBV7-9 | TRBD2 | TGTGCCAGCAGCCCAGGACTAGCTAGAGATACGCAGTATTTT | CASSPGLARDTQYF
TRBJ2-5 | . | TRBV19 | . | TGTGCCAGTAGTCTCTCTGGTGGGAGGGAGACCCAGTACTTC | CASSLSGGRETQYF
TRBJ2-5 | . | TRBV19 | . | TGTGCCAGTAGTATAGTGTCCTGGGAGACCCAGTACTTC | CASSIVSWETQYF
TRBJ2-5 | . | TRBV27 | TRBD2 | TGTGCCAGCAGTTTCGCGGGGGAGGGGGAGACCCAGTACTTC | CASSFAGEGETQYF
TRBJ2-7 | once | TRBV6-6 | TRBD2 | TGTGCCAGCAGAACCGGGACTAGCGGGACCGAGCAGTACTTC | CASRTGTSGTEQYF
TRBJ2-3 | . | TRBV7-6 | . | TGTGCCAGCAGCGTCACCCGAGGGACACGGCGCCCCACAGATACGCAGTATTTT | CASSVTRGTRRPTDTQYF
TRBJ1-1 | . | TRBV7-9 | . | TGTGCCAGCAGCTTAGAGATGAACACTGAAGCTTTCTTT | CASSLEMNTEAFF
TRBJ2-4 | . | TRBV5-4 | TRBD2 | TGTGCCAGCAGCGGGACCGCGGGAGTTTTAAACATTCAGTACTTC | CASSGTAGVLNIQYF
TRBJ1-1 | . | TRBV5-8 | . | TGTGCCAGCAGCTTGGCCGCCCCCAGGGCTTTCTTT | CASSLAAPRAFF
TRBJ1-1 | once | TRBV27 | TRBD1 | TGTGCCAGCAGTTTCGCAGGGGGCAGGAACACTGAAGCTTTCTTT | CASSFAGGRNTEAFF
TRBJ2-2 | . | TRBV19 | TRBD1 | TGTGCCAGTATCCGGGACAGAGACACCGGGGAGCTGTTTTTT | CASIRDRDTGELFF
TRBJ2-3 | once | TRBV9 | . | TGTGCCAGCAGCGGTGGAGATACGCAGTATTTT | CASSGGDTQYF
TRBJ2-3 | . | TRBV18 | . | TGTGCCAGCTCACCACTGTCGGGGACCAGCACAGATACGCAGTATTTT | CASSPLSGTSTDTQYF
TRBJ1-3 | . | TRBV28 | . | TGTGCCAGCAGTTTAGACGCCGTGGACACCATATATTTT | CASSLDAVDTIYF
TRBJ2-3 | . | TRBV4-2 | . | TGTGCCAGCAGCCCCAGAGGGTCGGGAGTGGACACAGATACGCAGTATTTT | CASSPRGSGVDTDTQYF
TRBJ1-1 | few | TRBV7-9 | . | TGTGCCAGCAGCCGACAGCAGACCTCAGCTTTCTTT | CASSRQQTSAFF
TRBJ1-5 | . | TRBV6-1 | . | TGTGCCAGCACGTACGAGGGGTTGGATCAGCCCCAGCATTTT | CASTYEGLDQPQHF
TRBJ1-5 | . | TRBV2 | TRBD1 | TGTGCCAGCGGAGGACAGGGCCATTCCAATCAGCCCCAGCATTTT | CASGGQGHSNQPQHF
TRBJ2-3 | . | TRBV5-6 | . | TGTGCCAGCAGCTTTGCGGGACATACAGATACGCAGTATTTT | CASSFAGHTDTQYF
TRBJ1-5 | few | TRBV30 | . | TGTGCCTGGAGTGTACCGGGACATCAGCCCCAGCATTTT | CAWSVPGHQPQHF
TRBJ2-1 | . | TRBV28 | . | TGTGCCAGCAGTTTAAGTGCAGTAGGTGAGCAGTTCTTC | CASSLSAVGEQFF
TRBJ2-7 | . | TRBV6-6 | TRBD2 | TGTGCCAGCAGTCCCCCGGGACTAGATAGCAACGAGCAGTACTTC | CASSPPGLDSNEQYF
TRBJ1-5 | . | TRBV19 | . | TGTGCCAGTAGTCCCGAGGGACACTGGGAACAGCCCCAGCATTTT | CASSPEGHWEQPQHF
TRBJ2-4 | . | TRBV9 | TRBD2 | TGTGCCAGCAGCCCATCCTCGGGGAGGGTCAACATTCAGTACTTC | CASSPSSGRVNIQYF
TRBJ1-5 | once | TRBV19 | . | TGTGCCAGTAAGGTGGCAGGGGAGGGGATAGGTCAGCCCCAGCATTTT | CASKVAGEGIGQPQHF
TRBJ1-2 | . | TRBV10-3 | . | TGTGCCATCAGTGAAGGTGGCAAAATGGGTGGCTACACCTTC | CAISEGGKMGGYTF
TRBJ1-4 | . | TRBV28 | TRBD1 | TGTGCGGTAGGGGGCGGTGTACGAGAAAAACTGTTTTTT | CAVGGGVREKLFF
TRBJ2-7 | . | TRBV2 | TRBD1 | TGTGCCAGCAGAGCCGGACAGGGGGCCTACGAGCAGTACTTC | CASRAGQGAYEQYF
TRBJ2-3 | . | TRBV5-1 | . | TGCGCCAGCAGCCTCTTCCCAGATACGCAGTATTTT | CASSLFPDTQYF
TRBJ1-5 | . | TRBV28 | . | TGTGCCAGCATTCCAGGGAACAGCAATCAGCCCCAGCATTTT | CASIPGNSNQPQHF
TRBJ2-7 | . | TRBV7-9 | . | TGTGCCAGCAGCGAAGCCTACGAGCAGTACTTC | CASSEAYEQYF